This T cell receptor beta chain is drawn from a study of T cell repertoires in cytomegalovirus infection. Study as a whole: Well-studied HLA-B-restricted epitopes and recently identified HLA-C-restricted epitopes of CMV were both used in the study.

TCRdb re-called the reads with MiXCR, one entry per CDR3 protein. Among approximately 910,000 distinct CDR3 sequences, around 29% were seen once, and the ten largest hold 11% to 15%. As regards this clonotype: What it recognizes is unknown.

Study outcomes and limitations: Carriage of CMV together with the relevant HLA was identifiable through cumulative public TCR beta family frequency. There were HLA-C-restricted CMV-specific TCR beta clonotypes dominating the ex vivo response.

The receptor's source is a human donor in good health (CMV status not recorded). Some clones in this sample may be carry-over from other donors' samples. Here the sequenced sample was cultured CD8+ T cells from PBMCs, taken from culture after CMV antigen stimulation.

CDR3 nucleotide sequence: TGTGCCAGCAGTTTGGGGAGCTATCAGCCCCAGCATTTT. This translates into CASSLGSYQPQHF. J is TRBJ1-5 and V is TRBV27, with unresolved D. The V and J ends lost 3 bases and 5 bases respectively, with 8 bases between them. The CDR3 is made up of 13 amino acids. Germline CDR1 MNHEY, CDR2 SMNVEV (reference sequence).